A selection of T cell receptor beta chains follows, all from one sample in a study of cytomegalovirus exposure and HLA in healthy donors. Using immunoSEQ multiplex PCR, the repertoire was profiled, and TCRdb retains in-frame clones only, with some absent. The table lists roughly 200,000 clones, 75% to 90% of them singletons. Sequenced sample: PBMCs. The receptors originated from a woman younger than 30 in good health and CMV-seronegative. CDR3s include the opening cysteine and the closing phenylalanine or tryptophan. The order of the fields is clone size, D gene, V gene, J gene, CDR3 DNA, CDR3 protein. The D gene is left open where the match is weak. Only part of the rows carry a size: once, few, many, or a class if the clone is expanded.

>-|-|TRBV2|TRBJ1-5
TGTGCCAGCAGTGAGCATGCGGGGGGGGATAGCAATCAGCCCCAGCATTTT
CASSEHAGGDSNQPQHF
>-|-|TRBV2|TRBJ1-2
TGTGCCAGCAGTGGATTAGACAGTGACCCGTATGGCTACACCTTC
CASSGLDSDPYGYTF
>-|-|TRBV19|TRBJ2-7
TGTGCCAGTAGTATAGGGGGACTGCCGCGGTACCACGAGCAGTACTTC
CASSIGGLPRYHEQYF
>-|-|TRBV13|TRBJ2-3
TGTGCCAGCGCCACGATCGATAGTTCACCCACAGATACGCAGTATTTT
CASATIDSSPTDTQYF
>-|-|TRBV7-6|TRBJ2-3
TGTGCCAGCAGCCTGACCAGGGCCACAGATACGCAGTATTTT
CASSLTRATDTQYF
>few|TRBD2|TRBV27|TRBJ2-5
TGTGCCAGCAGTTTAAGGGGACTATTACTAGACGAGTACCAAGAGACCCAGTACTTC
CASSLRGLLLDEYQETQYF
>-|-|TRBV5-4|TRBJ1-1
TGTGCCAGCAGCTTTTGGGGACTGCCGAACACTGAAGCTTTCTTT
CASSFWGLPNTEAFF
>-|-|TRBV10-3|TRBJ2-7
TGTGCCATCTTCCCCATCTACGAGCAGTACTTC
CAIFPIYEQYF
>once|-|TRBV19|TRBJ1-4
TGTGCCAGCCTCCGGACACTGGAGAATCCAACTAATGAAAAACTGTTTTTT
CASLRTLENPTNEKLFF
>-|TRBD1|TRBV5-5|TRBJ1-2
TGTGCCAGCAGCTTGATGGACAGGATTGGATATGGCTACACCTTC
CASSLMDRIGYGYTF
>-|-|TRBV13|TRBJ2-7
TGTGCCAGCAGCTTAGAAGGGGTTCCCTACGAGCAGTACTTC
CASSLEGVPYEQYF
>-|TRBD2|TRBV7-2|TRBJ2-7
TGTGCCAGCAGCCCGCAAGGACTAGCGGGAGCCTACGAGCAGTACTTC
CASSPQGLAGAYEQYF
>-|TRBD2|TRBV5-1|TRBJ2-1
TGCGCCAGCAGCTTGGGCGGGGGGGTCTCCTACAATGAGCAGTTCTTC
CASSLGGGVSYNEQFF
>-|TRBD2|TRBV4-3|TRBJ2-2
TGCGCCAGCAGCCAGCGGGAGGGGGCCAACACCGGGGAGCTGTTTTTT
CASSQREGANTGELFF
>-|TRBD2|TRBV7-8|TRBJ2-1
TGTGCCAGCAGCTTACTAGCGGGGGGGAGGAATGAGCAGTTCTTC
CASSLLAGGRNEQFF
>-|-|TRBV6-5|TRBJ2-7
TGTGCCAGCAGTTTAGATCGGCGCGGGGAGTACTTC
CASSLDRRGEYF
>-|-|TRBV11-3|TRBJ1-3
TGTGCCAGCAGCTTCTCCAGGGGCTCAAACACCATATATTTT
CASSFSRGSNTIYF
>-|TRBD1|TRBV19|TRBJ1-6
TGTGCCAGTAGAACAGGGGGCTTTTCACCCCTCCACTTT
CASRTGGFSPLHF
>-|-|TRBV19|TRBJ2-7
TGTGCCAGTAGGGTCAGAGACAGGAGCTCCTACGAGCAGTACTTC
CASRVRDRSSYEQYF
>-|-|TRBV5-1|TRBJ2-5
TGCGCCAGCAGCTCCGGAGTGCTCGGAGAGACCCAGTACTTC
CASSSGVLGETQYF
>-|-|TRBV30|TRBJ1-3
TGTGCCTGGATGAGGGGAAACACCATATATTTT
CAWMRGNTIYF
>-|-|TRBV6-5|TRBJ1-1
TGTGCCAGCAGTTACTCGGTGCGGGGAACCACTGAAGCTTTCTTT
CASSYSVRGTTEAFF
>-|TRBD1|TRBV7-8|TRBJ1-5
TGTGCCAGCAGCAAAACAACCGGGACAGAAAATCAGCCCCAGCATTTT
CASSKTTGTENQPQHF
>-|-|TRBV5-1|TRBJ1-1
TGCGCCAGCAGCCCACGGATTCAGGGCACTGAAGCTTTCTTT
CASSPRIQGTEAFF
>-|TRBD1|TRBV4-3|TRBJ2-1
TGCGCCAGCAGCCACCAGGACAGGGCCTACAATGAGCAGTTCTTC
CASSHQDRAYNEQFF
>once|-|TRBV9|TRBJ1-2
TGTGCCAGCAGCGTAGATACAGGCTATGGCTACACCTTC
CASSVDTGYGYTF